This T cell receptor (beta chain) stems from a study of T-cell memory formation after mild COVID-19 (dated by TCRdb to the early 2020s). At the level of the whole study: Most TCR sequence clusters were specific to one of the two donors. Longitudinal TCRalpha and TCRbeta repertoire sequencing tracked T-cell clones expanding and contracting after mild COVID-19 in two donors. Two young, previously healthy adult volunteers, one female and one male, were included in the cohort. On the study overall, not on this receptor specifically: Contracting CD4+ clones turned up mainly in the CM and EM memory subsets, whereas EMRA was where CD8+ clones were enriched. From day 15 to 85, contracting clones showed balanced CD4/CD8 phenotypes, whereas a second wave of clones that expanded from day 15 to 37 leaned towards CD4+. Some responding clones were detected in pre-infection memory, suggesting pre-existing cross-reactive memory T cells joined the SARS-CoV-2 response. The study covered only a couple of mild cases, and larger cohorts including severe cases with pre-infection samples were considered necessary. The second-wave clones that peaked on day 37 were not confirmed to be SARS-CoV-2 specific.

Ficoll-Paque density gradient centrifugation was used to isolate PBMCs. Turning to this clonotype: No antigen is known for it. Base qualities are not provided; no much larger clone lies one nucleotide away.

Sequencing used an Illumina NovaSeq 6000. TCRalpha and TCRbeta cDNA libraries were built by 5'RACE with constant-segment primers, adding sample barcodes and unique molecular identifiers. Trizol reagent was used to extract RNA from every sample. Amplification of the libraries took two PCR steps, and the second step added a second sample barcode plus Illumina TruSeq adapters. The libraries were sequenced on an Illumina NovaSeq using 2 x 150 bp paired-end reads. The authors processed their data as follows. The reads were demultiplexed and collapsed into UMI-guided consensus sequences using migec v1.2.7. With mixcr v2.1.11, UMI consensuses were aligned to TRA and TRB V and J templates and assembled into clonotypes. Clonotypes were classified as expanded or contracted when called significant by both edgeR and NoisET, with noise models trained on biological replicates. For edgeR calls, the thresholds were a false discovery rate-adjusted p below 0.01 and a log2 fold-change of 1. As an exploratory analysis of dynamics, max-normalized trajectories of the 1000 most abundant clonotypes were examined with PCA combined with hierarchical clustering. Separately sequenced CD4+ and CD8+ repertoires were used to assign a CD4 or CD8 phenotype to each responding clone. TCRdb redid the processing of the public reads, applying fastp at Q25 and MiXCR, and retained in-frame beta chains. Rows with one shared CDR3 protein collapse into an entry with the most common genes and DNA. The V and J calls follow TCRdb's processing rather than the paper's. Present in this sample are over 400,000 distinct CDR3 sequences, around 22% of which were seen just once. Around 13% of the sample goes to the ten largest clones.

V is clipped by 5 bases and J by 7 bases, and the sequence between their germline boundaries is 11 bases long. Its CDR3 holds 13 amino acids, cysteine through phenylalanine. Only the CDR3 portion is preserved as DNA: 39 bases, with reading frame beginning at the first base. CDR1 and CDR2, looked up from the germline V gene, are SGHTA and FQGNSA. Sequenced sample: PBMCs or a T cell subset sorted from them (not recorded which). The chain links TRBV7-2 with TRBJ1-4, and the D gene may be TRBD1, 5 bases matching. The sequence derives from an adult woman who had mild COVID-19 (a few samples of this study predate the infection). The sample titles of this study are shuffled in the database, so cell type and time point are left out; the donor was told from shared clones. The nucleotide sequence is given as TGTGCCAGCAGCCCAGGAAGGGGTGAAAAACTGTTTTTT. The resulting protein is CASSPGRGEKLFF.